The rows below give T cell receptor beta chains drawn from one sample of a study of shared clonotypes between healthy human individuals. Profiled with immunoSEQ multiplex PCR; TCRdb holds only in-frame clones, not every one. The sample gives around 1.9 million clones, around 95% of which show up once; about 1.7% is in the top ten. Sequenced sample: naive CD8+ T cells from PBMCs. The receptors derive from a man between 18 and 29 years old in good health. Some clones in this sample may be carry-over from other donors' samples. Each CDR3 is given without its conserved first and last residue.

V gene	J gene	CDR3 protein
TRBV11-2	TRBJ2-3	ASSPELAGGPHTQY
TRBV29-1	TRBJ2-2	SVVVGRGNTGELF
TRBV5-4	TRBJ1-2	ASSSRGQSYGYT
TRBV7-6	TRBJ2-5	ASSLDSGGQGDQY
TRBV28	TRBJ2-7	ASSLRTTYEQY
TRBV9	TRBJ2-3	ASSEGLDTQY
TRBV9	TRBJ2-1	ASSVGGRASYNEQF
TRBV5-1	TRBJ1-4	ASSLGPAVATNEKLF
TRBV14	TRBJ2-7	ASSAAPYEQY
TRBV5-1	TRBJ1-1	ASSPKPRGHMNTEAF
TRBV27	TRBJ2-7	ASSPRASGAYEQY
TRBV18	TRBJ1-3	ASSPGLYSGNTIY
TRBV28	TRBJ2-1	ASSTGTEKNNEQF
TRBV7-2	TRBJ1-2	ASSLITRRGRVEDGYT